The clone carrying this T cell receptor beta chain appeared once. The data were obtained in a study of blood T cell repertoires in COVID-19. Study in general: The United States, Italy and Spain provided the acute and convalescent COVID-19 samples.

The repertoire was sequenced with immunoSEQ multiplex PCR; TCRdb's copy has only in-frame clones and lacks some. Counted here are tens of thousands of clones, approximately 90% occurring once; the ten biggest clones make up 1% to 1.5%. The CDR3 extends over 16 amino acids. Germline loops: CDR1 SGHDT, CDR2 YYEEEE. After removal of 4 bases from V and 1 base from J, the junction contained 9 bases not matched to a gene. The sequence was obtained from a woman between 45 and 65 years old with acute COVID-19. The sequenced sample consisted of PBMCs or T cells enriched from blood (not recorded which). The V call is TRBV5-6, the J call TRBJ2-5, with 8 bases aligning to TRBD1. CDR3 nucleotides: TGTGCCAGCAGCCGGAGGACAGGGACTTTCCAAGAGACCCAGTACTTC. This codes for CASSRRTGTFQETQYF.